This is a list of T cell receptor beta chains from one sample in a study of T cell clones after liver transplantation. TCRdb's table, derived via immunoSEQ multiplex PCR, lists solely in-frame clones and lacks some. The sample lists about 75,000 clones; roughly nine tenths were seen once. Material: CD4+ T cells from blood, obtained before liver transplant. These TCRs come from a human donor who received a liver transplant. Each CDR3 is given with its conserved first and last residue. Each record gives: CDR3 protein, D gene, V gene. The D gene is left open where the match is weak.

CASSSSTDTQYF | NA | TRBV7-6
CSVRRRRETYNEQFF | TRBD2 | TRBV29-1
CASSSQREGRNEQFF | TRBD2 | TRBV5-4
CASSISTTGLNSYEQYF | TRBD1 | TRBV5-1
CASSLRQANYGYTF | NA | TRBV27
CASSLSDRGTEAFF | TRBD1 | TRBV5-1
CASALTSESSYEQYF | TRBD2 | TRBV4-2
CASSIQRQTRNQPQHF | NA | TRBV19
CASRTGGNQPQHF | TRBD1 | TRBV27
CSVRGRSYEQYF | NA | TRBV29-1
CASSSRGQDYEQYF | TRBD1 | TRBV5-1
CASSQGLLGNNEQFF | NA | TRBV14
CASSPRWGDTGELFF | NA | TRBV18
CASSLVVDGNTIYF | NA | TRBV7-6
CASSLYRTDTQYF | NA | TRBV5-6
CASSIYSGRATKSVPEQYF | TRBD2 | TRBV19
CASTPSRTGGTYEQYF | TRBD1 | TRBV27